These 8 T cell receptor beta chains were sequenced from one sample in a study of graft-versus-host responses after intestinal transplantation. Plates contained roughly 200,000 CFSE-labeled responder cells and roughly 200,000 irradiated, violet-dye-labeled stimulator cells. Produced via immunoSEQ multiplex PCR; TCRdb's table is partial and in-frame only. The sample includes approximately 23,000 clones, about 48% of them seen just once. Sample: alloreactive CD8+ T cells from a mixed lymphocyte reaction culture, taken before transplantation. As for subset: CFSE-low proliferating T cells sorted from approximately 6-day pre-transplant mixed lymphocyte reaction (GvH or HvG direction). The receptors derive from a human patient who was an organ donor for intestinal transplantation.

The chain is built from TRBV30 and TRBJ1-2, with TRBD1 as a possible D gene (5 bases). Per the germline V gene, CDR1 is GTSNPN and CDR2 is SVGIG (reference sequence). This CDR3 spans 13 amino acids. The V end was cut by 3 bases, the J end by 4 bases, with 12 bases between. The CDR3 here is CAWSNRQSYGYTF. The CDR3 nucleotides are TGTGCCTGGAGCAATCGACAGAGCTATGGCTACACCTTC.

V usage is TRBV7-8 and J usage is TRBJ1-3; D unclear. CDR1 is SGHVS and CDR2 is FQNEAQ in the germline V gene. The V gene lost 2 bases and the J gene lost 5 bases, with 19 bases spanning the gap. This CDR3 region has 17 residues. The CDR3 DNA reads TGTGCCAGCAGCTTAAGTAGATGGGCCGAAAATAGAAACACCATATATTTT. Its translation is CASSLSRWAENRNTIYF. Using reference TRBV7-8 and TRBJ1-3 for the parts outside the CDR3, the full variable domain is GAGVSQSPRYKVAKRGQDVALRCDPISGHVSLFWYQQALGQGPEFLTYFQNEAQLDKSGLPSDRFFAERPEGSVSTLKIQRTQQEDSAVYLCASSLSRWAENRNTIYFGEGSWLTVV.

This clone was recorded a few times. This chain uses TRBV2 with TRBJ2-3; weak D call: TRBD2 (5 bases). Trimming removed 6 bases from V and 0 bases from J, with 13 bases in between. The CDR3 length is 15 residues. Germline V gene sequence: CDR1 SNHLY, CDR2 FYNNEI. The CDR3 region is CASRPTWRSTDTQYF. The CDR3 DNA is TGTGCCAGCAGACCGACATGGAGGAGCACAGATACGCAGTATTTT.

The chain is built from TRBV7-3 and TRBJ1-5, with 7 bases matching TRBD1. The CDR3 has 12 amino acids. CDR1 is SGHTA and CDR2 is FQGTGA in the germline V gene. CDR3 nucleotides: TGTCGTTACAGGGGACGCAATCAGCCCCAGCATTTT. This codes for CRYRGRNQPQHF.

The table lists this clone with a few counts. The chain combines TRBV19 with TRBJ1-1; 9 nucleotides align to TRBD1. CDR1 and CDR2 (germline): LNHDA, SQIVND (reference sequence). The CDR3 covers 14 residues. V dropped 5 bases and J dropped 10; count of bases not matched to a gene: 11. The CDR3 DNA follows: TGTGCCAGTAGTCAACCATGGACAGGGGTAGGAGCTTTCTTT. Translating gives CASSQPWTGVGAFF.

The genes are TRBV13 and TRBJ2-1; no firm D call. V lost 5 bases and J lost 7, with 12 bases in between. This CDR3 has 13 residues. In germline, CDR1 is PRHDT, CDR2 FYEKMQ (reference sequence). This CDR3 is CASSATDPNEQFF. CDR3 DNA: TGTGCCAGCAGCGCGACGGACCCTAATGAGCAGTTCTTC.

The chain is built from TRBV5-1 and TRBJ1-5; 7 bases are a match to TRBD1. This CDR3 has 18 residues. The germline V gene encodes CDR1 SGHRS and CDR2 YFSETQ. Trimming cost V 3 bases and J 0 bases; bases outside gene matches: 12. The CDR3 DNA follows: TGCGCCAGCAGCTCGCGGAAAGACAGGGACTATAGCAATCAGCCCCAGCATTTT. Translating it yields CASSSRKDRDYSNQPQHF.

The rearrangement uses TRBV7-6 and TRBJ1-1; a weak D match, TRBD1 (6 bases). Trimming pared 5 bases from V and 1 base from J, leaving 11 bases between. From germline, CDR1 is SGHVS and CDR2 FNYEAQ. The CDR3 runs to 14 residues. The CDR3 DNA is TGTGCCAGCAGCCCGGGGGGGGCGAACACTGAAGCTTTCTTT. It is translated as CASSPGGANTEAFF.